This passage covers 7 T cell receptor beta chains from one sample sequenced in a study of blood T cell repertoires in COVID-19. Using immunoSEQ multiplex PCR, the repertoire was profiled, and TCRdb retains in-frame clones only, with some absent. Of 150,000 to 200,000 clones listed, 76% are singletons. Sequenced: PBMCs or T cells enriched from blood (not recorded which). All receptors derive from a woman aged 50 to 65 with acute COVID-19.

In this sample, this clone turned up a few times. The rearrangement joins TRBV6-2 or TRBV6-3 to TRBJ1-3; D is uncertain. The germline V gene encodes CDR1 MNHEY and CDR2 SVGEGT. The CDR3 runs 15 residues. Trimming shortened V by 2 bases and J by 1 base, and 9 bases separated the two germline ends. CDR3 region: CASSYVGLSGNTIYF. In nucleotides, the CDR3 is TGTGCCAGCAGTTACGTGGGCCTTTCTGGAAACACCATATATTTT.

This clone was recorded only once. The chain joins TRBV28 to TRBJ2-7; 8 positions match TRBD1. The length of the CDR3 is 15 residues. The V and J ends lost 4 bases and 7 bases, in that order; junction bases with no gene match: 12. Germline CDR1 and CDR2: MDHEN and SYDVKM. CDR3 region: CASSSGGRGSEEQYV. In DNA form, the CDR3 reads TGTGCCAGCAGTTCAGGGGGCAGGGGGTCTGAAGAGCAGTACGTC.

This chain links TRBV19 with TRBJ2-4; D remains unclear. V dropped 4 bases and J dropped 5 bases, with 6 bases sitting between them. Germline assignment: CDR1 LNHDA and CDR2 SQIVND (reference sequence). This CDR3 contains 12 residues. CDR3 in amino acids: CASSTSENIQYF. The CDR3 DNA is TGTGCCAGTAGTACGAGCGAAAACATTCAGTACTTC.

This clone was recorded only once. The rearrangement links TRBV2 to TRBJ1-1; D is perhaps TRBD1 (5 bases). The CDR3 runs to 13 residues. The V gene's germline CDR1 is SNHLY and CDR2 FYNNEI. The ends were cut back, 5 bases at V and 6 bases at J, with 13 bases in the middle. In nucleotides, the CDR3 is TGTGCCAGCAGTCCACAGGAAATCTCTGAAGCTTTCTTT. Residues: CASSPQEISEAFF.

There are a few counts of this clone. The V and J genes are TRBV6-1 and TRBJ2-1; no clear D. The germline V gene has CDR1 MNHNS and CDR2 SASEGT. The CDR3 loop spans 13 amino acids. With 2 bases removed from V and 6 bases from J, the gap between germline ends came to 8 bases. In DNA form, the CDR3 reads TGTGCCAGCAGTGAAACCTCGCGCAATGAGCAGTTCTTC. Amino acid sequence: CASSETSRNEQFF.

The genes are TRBV4-2 and TRBJ1-1; weak D call: TRBD1 (5 bases). V was clipped by 3 bases and J by 6 bases, with 14 bases between them. The CDR3 covers 14 residues. Germline CDR1 is LGHNA and CDR2 is YNFKEQ. CDR3 in DNA: TGTGCCAGCAGCCAGGAGGGACGGGATCCTGAAGCTTTCTTT. Protein: CASSQEGRDPEAFF.

This rearrangement joins TRBV28 to TRBJ1-4; 9 nucleotides match TRBD1. The CDR3 is 13 residues long. From germline, CDR1 is MDHEN and CDR2 SYDVKM. The V and J ends lost 11 bases and 6 bases, in that order; junction bases with no gene match: 7. In nucleotides, the CDR3 is TGTGCCGCTACAGGGGGCGGACATGAAAAACTGTTTTTT. This codes for CAATGGGHEKLFF.